This T cell receptor beta chain comes out of a study of blood T cell repertoires in COVID-19. Study-wide context: The cDNA or gDNA used as material had been derived from T cells, B-cell-depleted T cells, or PBMCs.

V was pared by 4 bases and J by 5 bases, with 10 bases of the junction left unmatched. CDR1 is MDHEN and CDR2 is SYDVKM in the germline V gene. This CDR3 comprises 16 residues. Resolution of symptoms, clearance, or two negative PCRs was present in recovered Cohort 3 donors. TCRdb's table, derived via immunoSEQ multiplex PCR, lists solely in-frame clones and lacks some. The profile covers about 250,000 clones, with around nine tenths appearing a single time and approximately 9% taken by the ten largest. The sequencing sample was made of PBMCs or T cells enriched from blood (not recorded which). The receptor was derived from a man aged 35 to 55 who had recovered from COVID-19. This chain links TRBV28 with TRBJ1-1; 10 bases align to TRBD1. Here the CDR3 DNA reads TGTGCCAGCAGTTCCACCCCCGGACAGGGGGGAACTGAAGCTTTCTTT. Protein: CASSSTPGQGGTEAFF.